The 19 T cell receptor beta chains in this list originate from one sample, sequenced in a study of blood T cell repertoires in COVID-19 (dated by TCRdb to about 2020). Library creation used the immunoSEQ multiplex PCR assay. TCRdb re-hosts the immuneACCESS table, in-frame sequences only. Its copies lack some clones; in the studies checked, an unresolved V gene accounts for under half of them, and the cause for the rest is not known. The sample has roughly 200,000 clones on record, almost 90% of them singletons. Jointly, the top ten make up 0.5% to 0.75% of the sample. Sample: peripheral blood. The receptors stem from a man in his forties or fifties with acute or convalescent COVID-19.

The V call is TRBV15, the J call TRBJ1-6, with 8 nucleotides matching TRBD1. Looked up from germline, CDR1 is LNHNV and CDR2 is YYDKDF (reference sequence). V was pared by 5 bases and J by 9 bases, with 6 bases of the junction left unmatched. CDR3 length: 14 amino acids. CDR3 loop: CATSLDRVLSPLHF. Written as DNA, the CDR3 is TGTGCCACCAGCCTGGACAGGGTGCTTTCACCCCTCCACTTT.

The chain combines TRBV11-2 with TRBJ1-6; TRBD1 matches 7 bases. Trimming cost V 5 bases and J 3 bases; bases outside gene matches: 7. There are 16 residues in the CDR3. Germline assignment: CDR1 SGHAT and CDR2 FQNNGV. The CDR3 sequence is CASSPLGQLYNSPLHF. The DNA of the CDR3 is TGTGCCAGCAGCCCCTTGGGACAGCTCTATAATTCACCCCTCCACTTT. The whole variable domain, remainder taken from reference TRBV11-2 and TRBJ1-6, is EAGVAQSPRYKIIEKRQSVAFWCNPISGHATLYWYQQILGQGPKLLIQFQNNGVVDDSQLPKDRFSAERLKGVDSTLKIQPAKLEDSAVYLCASSPLGQLYNSPLHFGNGTRLTVT.

The chain recombines TRBV27 with TRBJ1-3; 8 bases are shared with TRBD1. After removal of 3 bases from V and 2 bases from J, the junction contained 6 bases not matched to a gene. There are 16 residues in the CDR3. Germline V lookup: CDR1 MNHEY, CDR2 SMNVEV (reference sequence). The CDR3 loop reads CASSFLGQGAGNTIYF. CDR3 sequence (DNA): TGTGCCAGCAGTTTCCTAGGACAGGGAGCTGGAAACACCATATATTTT.

This chain uses TRBV18 with TRBJ2-5; no clear D gene. The CDR3 is 12 residues long. V shed 4 bases and J shed 3 bases, with 6 bases lying between them. Looked up from germline, CDR1 is KGHSH and CDR2 is LQKENI. CDR3 sequence (DNA): TGTGCCAGCTCACACGGAGAAGAGACCCAGTACTTC. It is translated as CASSHGEETQYF. The whole variable domain, filled in from reference TRBV18 and TRBJ2-5, reads NAGVMQNPRHLVRRRGQEARLRCSPMKGHSHVYWYRQLPEEGLKFMVYLQKENIIDESGMPKERFSAEFPKEGPSILRIQQVVRGDSAAYFCASSHGEETQYFGPGTRLLVL.

This chain links TRBV9 with TRBJ1-6, with 8 bases that match TRBD1. Germline CDR1 SGDLS, CDR2 YYNGEE. The trim removed 3 bases at V and 0 bases at J, leaving 8 bases unmatched. The CDR3 has 18 amino acids. CDR3 nucleotide sequence: TGTGCCAGCAGCGCTGGGGCAGGGGGCCGCTCCTATAATTCACCCCTCCACTTT. This sequence encodes CASSAGAGGRSYNSPLHF.

J is TRBJ1-4 and V is TRBV6-1; weak D call: TRBD1 (5 bases). CDR1 is MNHNS, CDR2 SASEGT, per germline. There are 17 residues in the CDR3. V was clipped by 3 bases and J by 0 bases, with 14 bases between them. The CDR3 nucleotides read TGTGCCAGCAGTGATTACCTCCCGACAGCAACTAATGAAAAACTGTTTTTT. It encodes CASSDYLPTATNEKLFF.

This clone was counted ten times or more. The J gene is TRBJ2-2, the V gene TRBV24-1; weak D call: TRBD2 (5 bases). Germline assignment: CDR1 KGHDR and CDR2 SFDVKD. The germline V and J ends were trimmed by 9 bases and 4 bases, with 8 bases remaining between them. The CDR3 totals 12 residues. The CDR3 bases are TGTGCCACCCTCAGCGGCACCGGGGAGCTGTTTTTT. It specifies CATLSGTGELFF.

This clone came up once. The chain combines TRBV6-5 with TRBJ2-7; TRBD1 aligns across 8 bases. V dropped 5 bases and J dropped 7; count of bases not matched to a gene: 4. The CDR3 has 12 amino acids. Germline V gene data show CDR1 as MNHEY and CDR2 as SVGAGI. CDR3 nucleotide sequence: TGTGCCAGCAGTCAGGGGGCGTTGGAGCAGTACTTC. Translation: CASSQGALEQYF.

V usage is TRBV11-2 and J usage is TRBJ2-1; D might be TRBD2 (6 bases). V gave up 1 base and J gave up 1 base, with 8 bases separating them. This CDR3 region has 15 residues. Germline values: CDR1 SGHAT, CDR2 FQNNGV. The CDR3 loop reads CASSLGAGSYNEQFF. The CDR3 DNA is TGTGCCAGCAGCTTAGGGGCGGGATCCTACAATGAGCAGTTCTTC.

This rearrangement joins TRBV3-1 (or the pseudogene TRBV3-2) to TRBJ1-4; a possible D gene is TRBD1 (6 bases). The CDR3 length is 14 residues. From germline, CDR1 is LGHDT and CDR2 YNNKEL (reference sequence). The V gene lost 4 bases and the J gene lost 8 bases, with 14 bases spanning the gap. The CDR3, as DNA: TGTGCCAGCAGCCTTCAGGGGAGTAAGGAAAAACTGTTTTTT. Its translation is CASSLQGSKEKLFF.

The V call is TRBV6-9, the J call TRBJ2-5, with D tentatively TRBD2 (5 bases). The germline V gene has CDR1 MNHGY and CDR2 SVAAGI. The CDR3 is 14 residues long. The V gene lost 7 bases and the J gene lost 5 bases, with 17 bases spanning the gap. The CDR3 bases are TGTGCCAGCATTCCTGGGAGAGGATCGGAGACCCAGTACTTC. Translating gives CASIPGRGSETQYF.

V and J are TRBV7-9 and TRBJ2-2; 9 nucleotides agree with TRBD1. Unmatched junction bases numbered 13, after V lost 6 bases and J lost 8 bases. The V gene's germline CDR1 is SEHNR and CDR2 FQNEAQ (reference sequence). The CDR3 length is 16 residues. This chain's CDR3 is CASSPTGGPLGGELFF. CDR3 DNA sequence: TGTGCCAGCAGTCCGACAGGGGGACCTCTTGGTGGGGAGCTGTTTTTT. Full variable domain (remainder filled in from reference TRBV7-9 and TRBJ2-2): DTGVSQNPRHKITKRGQNVTFRCDPISEHNRLYWYRQTLGQGPEFLTYFQNEAQLEKSRLLSDRFSAERPKGSFSTLEIQRTEQGDSAMYLCASSPTGGPLGGELFFGEGSRLTVL.

This clone was seen once. V gene TRBV5-8 combines with J gene TRBJ1-1, with 9 positions matching TRBD1. Per the germline V gene, CDR1 is SGHTS and CDR2 is YDEGEE. The CDR3 runs to 18 residues. V lost 4 bases to trimming and J lost 0 bases; unmatched junction nucleotides: 13. The CDR3 is CASSVVINRGRMNTEAFF. The CDR3 DNA sequence: TGTGCCAGCAGCGTGGTGATAAACAGGGGGCGAATGAACACTGAAGCTTTCTTT. The full variable domain, completed using reference TRBV5-8 and TRBJ1-1, is EAGVTQSPTHLIKTRGQQATLRCSPISGHTSVYWYQQALGLGLQFLLWYDEGEERNRGNFPPRFSGRQFPNYSSELNVNALELEDSALYLCASSVVINRGRMNTEAFFGQGTRLTVV.

This chain connects TRBV28 to TRBJ1-3; unclear D gene. V dropped 6 bases and J dropped 0 bases, with 9 bases sitting between them. The CDR3 covers 14 residues. Germline loops: CDR1 MDHEN, CDR2 SYDVKM. CDR3 DNA: TGTGCCAGCAGAACGGCGGCCTCTGGAAACACCATATATTTT. Encoded protein: CASRTAASGNTIYF.

V gene TRBV6-5 combines with J gene TRBJ1-6; no reliable D call. This CDR3 has 14 amino acids. CDR1 and CDR2 (germline): MNHEY, SVGAGI. V was clipped by 6 bases and J by 6 bases, with 12 bases between them. Here the CDR3 DNA reads TGTGCCAGCAGCCCAGGCAGCGGTAATTCACCCCTCCACTTT. This translates into CASSPGSGNSPLHF.

The chain has TRBV5-5 and TRBJ1-5, with D perhaps matching TRBD1 (6 bases). The CDR3 runs 16 residues. V was clipped by 2 bases and J by 4 bases, with 16 bases between them. In germline, CDR1 is SGHKS, CDR2 YYEKEE (reference sequence). The CDR3 region has the DNA TGTGCCAGCAGCTTTTTAGGAGGACAGATGAATCAGCCCCAGCATTTT. It yields the protein CASSFLGGQMNQPQHF.

This chain links TRBV21-1 with TRBJ2-7; the table's TRBD2 call for D was not verified on the DNA. TRBV21-1 corresponds to a pseudogene. This CDR3 region has 13 residues. Here the CDR3 DNA reads TGTGCTCATAGCCCGGGGGTCCTCCCGGTTCAGTACGTC. It yields the protein CAHSPGVLPVQYV.

CDR3 amino acids: CASSFPGGHTNYGYTF. DNA of the CDR3: TGTGCCAGCAGCTTCCCGGGGGGACACACGAACTATGGCTACACCTTC. The chain links TRBV7-9 to TRBJ1-2; D may be TRBD1 (6 bases). Germline V lookup: CDR1 SEHNR, CDR2 FQNEAQ (reference sequence). With 3 bases removed from V and 2 bases from J, the gap between germline ends came to 16 bases. The CDR3 extends over 16 amino acids.

V gene TRBV6-5 combines with J gene TRBJ2-2; maybe TRBD1 (6 bases). Germline-derived CDR1 and CDR2 are MNHEY and SVGAGI. The CDR3 runs 14 residues. Trimming removed 3 bases from V and 6 bases from J, with 11 bases in between. The CDR3 is CASSYRPGAGELFF. The CDR3 DNA is TGTGCCAGCAGTTATAGGCCAGGGGCCGGGGAGCTGTTTTTT.